Given below is one TCR beta chain in context. What it binds is unknown. PCR used 60 Vbeta primers and 13 Jbeta primers. The repertoire was sequenced with immunoSEQ multiplex PCR; TCRdb's copy has only in-frame clones and lacks some. Of about 180,000 clones listed, 82% were seen once; the top ten hold about 1.5%. The data were obtained in a study of cytomegalovirus exposure and HLA in healthy donors. Study-level results: Donor immune exposure was known only as CMV serostatus. Reportedly, diagnosis of cytomegalovirus status by the classifier showed high specificity and sensitivity. Later on, an analysis showed TCR association rates differing by HLA locus, with DRB1 the most and HLA-C the fewest.

Germline values: CDR1 MDHEN, CDR2 SYDVKM. V shed 6 bases and J shed 7 bases, with 17 bases lying between them. The CDR3 has 14 amino acids. Sequenced sample: PBMCs. The source of this sequence is a man aged 40-50 years in good health and CMV-seronegative. This chain connects TRBV28 to TRBJ2-3; a possible D gene is TRBD1 (5 bases). The CDR3 reads CASRNIGARNTQYF. The CDR3 region has the DNA TGTGCCAGCAGGAATATAGGGGCCCGGAATACGCAGTATTTT.